These 28 T cell receptor beta chains came from one sample sequenced in a study of T cells in Graves' hyperthyroidism and ophthalmopathy (dated by TCRdb to the late 2010s). Library preparation used multiplex PCR. Reads for this sample came from an Illumina HiSeq 2000. The TCR beta CDR3 regions were amplified from RNA transcripts. The TCR CDR3 was subjected to a first round of RT-PCR using the HTBI primer set and the Qiagen OneStep RT-PCR kit. In-frame beta chains were kept once TCRdb had trimmed the public reads at Q25 with fastp and called clones with MiXCR. Identical CDR3 proteins give one entry, which carries the most common genes and DNA. Counted in this sample were 700,000 to 850,000 distinct CDR3 sequences; 30% to 40% of them appeared once. The ten top clones hold less than 35% of the sample. The sequenced material came from blood. The origin of the receptors is a woman between 40 and 50 years old with Graves' hyperthyroidism.

This clonotype was counted a few times. The V gene is TRBV25-1, the J gene TRBJ1-1; D perhaps matches TRBD1 (6 bases). Trimming cost V 10 bases and J 0 bases, with 15 bases left between them. The CDR3 has 14 residues. Germline-derived CDR1 and CDR2 are MGHDK and SYGVNS. The CDR3 region is CATLEGGLNTEAFF. The CDR3 DNA reads TGTGCCACTTTGGAAGGGGGGTTGAACACTGAAGCTTTCTTT.

In its sample, this clonotype was seen a few times. The rearrangement links TRBV5-1 to TRBJ1-2; the D is unclear. This CDR3 comprises 14 residues. Germline CDR1 reads SGHRS; CDR2 reads YFSETQ. The V gene lost 2 bases and the J gene lost 2 bases, with 10 bases spanning the gap. The CDR3 sequence is CASSLLELNYGYTF. The CDR3 bases are TGCGCCAGCAGCTTATTGGAGCTGAACTATGGCTACACCTTC.

The gene calls are TRBV20-1 and TRBJ1-4; the D is unclear. Germline-derived CDR1 and CDR2 are DFQATT and SNEGSKA (reference sequence). With 0 bases removed from V and 7 bases from J, the gap between germline ends came to 18 bases. This CDR3 has 16 residues. CDR3 loop: CSARDPSRSGGEKLFF. CDR3 sequence (DNA): TGCAGTGCTAGAGATCCCTCCCGTTCGGGTGGTGAAAAACTGTTTTTT.

The chain is built from TRBV4-1 and TRBJ1-1, with D unclear. The CDR3 is made up of 13 amino acids. V was cut by 2 bases and J by 10 bases, with 14 bases left in between. CDR1 and CDR2 from the germline V gene are MGHRA and YSYEKL. The CDR3 here is CASSQYDAAVAFF. The CDR3 nucleotides are TGCGCCAGCAGCCAATATGACGCAGCCGTAGCTTTCTTT.

Concerning this clonotype itself: One end of the junction fails to match germline, which may point to a read error. V usage is TRBV10-3 and J usage is TRBJ2-7; D might be TRBD1 or TRBD2, each matching 6 bases. The CDR3 spans 17 residues. CDR1 is ENHRY and CDR2 is SYGVKD in the germline V gene. The CDR3 DNA follows: TGTGCCAGCAGTTACTCGATTCCGGGGGCAGTGGCCTACGAGCAGTACTTC. This codes for CASSYSIPGAVAYEQYF.

This chain joins TRBV9 and TRBJ1-2, with D possibly TRBD1 on 6 matching bases. Trimming shortened V by 4 bases and J by 0 bases, and 13 bases separated the two germline ends. Germline-derived CDR1 and CDR2 are SGDLS and YYNGEE. The CDR3 consists of 15 residues. The CDR3 DNA reads as TGTGCCAGCAGCTCGGACAGCCCTCCTAACTATGGCTACACCTTC. It specifies CASSSDSPPNYGYTF.

The chain carries TRBV2 and TRBJ2-2, with D tentatively TRBD2 (6 bases). The CDR3 length is 14 residues. V was shortened by 4 bases and J by 4 bases, with 10 bases between the two germline ends. Germline V lookup: CDR1 SNHLY, CDR2 FYNNEI. CDR3 loop: CASSGGLLTGELFF. The CDR3 DNA reads as TGTGCCAGCAGTGGGGGACTTCTCACCGGGGAGCTGTTTTTT.

This clonotype has a count of ten or more. The rearrangement joins TRBV29-1 to TRBJ2-5, with D perhaps TRBD1 (5 bases). CDR1 SQVTM and CDR2 ANQGSEA come from the germline V gene. The CDR3 loop spans 13 amino acids. The V gene lost 8 bases and the J gene lost 3 bases, with 16 bases spanning the gap. CDR3 region: CSWGRGIEETQYF. CDR3 sequence (DNA): TGCAGCTGGGGTAGGGGCATTGAAGAGACCCAGTACTTC.

This clonotype was observed at least ten times. V gene TRBV7-9 combines with J gene TRBJ1-1, with 7 bases identical to TRBD1. The CDR3 length is 16 residues. Germline assignment: CDR1 SEHNR and CDR2 FQNEAQ (reference sequence). V shed 5 bases, J shed 0 bases, and the junction held 9 bases outside the gene matches. The CDR3 loop reads CASSKGQVALNTEAFF. The CDR3 DNA reads as TGTGCCAGCAGCAAAGGACAGGTTGCCTTGAACACTGAAGCTTTCTTT. The whole variable domain, filled in from reference TRBV7-9 and TRBJ1-1, reads DTGVSQNPRHKITKRGQNVTFRCDPISEHNRLYWYRQTLGQGPEFLTYFQNEAQLEKSRLLSDRFSAERPKGSFSTLEIQRTEQGDSAMYLCASSKGQVALNTEAFFGQGTRLTVV.

This clonotype was observed a handful of times. The rearrangement uses TRBV29-1 and TRBJ1-2; D is ambiguous. The CDR3 length is 13 residues. Germline assignment: CDR1 SQVTM and CDR2 ANQGSEA. The V end lost 0 bases, the J end lost 2 bases, and 7 bases lay between the germline ends. CDR3 DNA: TGCAGCGTTGAAGATTTACAGAACTATGGCTACACCTTC. This gives the protein CSVEDLQNYGYTF.

To note about this clonotype: This may come from a read error, since a much larger clone is one base off. This sequence joins TRBV10-3 and TRBJ1-6; D is undetermined. Between the trimmed V and J ends, which lost 3 bases and 12 bases, there was a span of 15 bases. The CDR3 spans 14 residues. The germline V gene encodes CDR1 ENHRY and CDR2 SYGVKD. The CDR3 protein is CAISDSFQREPLHF. The DNA of the CDR3 is TGTGCCATCAGTGACTCGTTCCAGAGGGAACCCCTCCACTTT.

J is TRBJ2-3 and V is TRBV10-1; 8 positions match TRBD2. J gave up 5 bases and V 6 bases, and 4 bases lay outside the gene matches. CDR3 length equals 13 residues. Germline V gene sequence: CDR1 WNHNN, CDR2 SYGVQD (reference sequence). The CDR3 sequence: CASSPGGGDTQYF. The CDR3 nucleotides are TGCGCCAGCAGCCCCGGGGGGGGAGATACGCAGTATTTT.

This clonotype was counted at least ten times. The CDR3 here is CASSYDRNYGYTF. The CDR3 DNA follows: TGTGCCAGCAGTTACGACAGGAACTATGGCTACACCTTC. The chain carries TRBV6-5 and TRBJ1-2; TRBD1 is a possible D gene (6 bases). Germline V gene sequence: CDR1 MNHEY, CDR2 SVGAGI. The CDR3 runs 13 residues. V was shortened by 2 bases and J by 2 bases, with 6 bases between the two germline ends.

The chain has TRBV7-2 and TRBJ2-7, with D possibly being TRBD1 (6 bases). Trimming removed 2 bases at V and 7 bases at J, with 12 bases between. Germline values: CDR1 SGHTA, CDR2 FQGNSA. This CDR3 comprises 13 residues. CDR3 coding DNA: TGTGCCAGCAGCTTACAGGGGTCAAGGGAGCAGTACTTC. Translation gives CASSLQGSREQYF. Filled out from reference TRBV7-2 and TRBJ2-7, the complete variable domain reads GAGVSQSPSNKVTEKGKDVELRCDPISGHTALYWYRQSLGQGLEFLIYFQGNSAPDKSGLPSDRFSAERTGGSVSTLTIQRTQQEDSAVYLCASSLQGSREQYFGPGTRLTVT.

The count of this clonotype is one. This chain joins TRBV7-9 and TRBJ1-6; the D gene is possibly TRBD1 (6 bases). With 3 bases removed from V and 0 bases from J, the gap between germline ends came to 9 bases. In germline, CDR1 is SEHNR, CDR2 FQNEAQ (reference sequence). The CDR3 covers 16 residues. CDR3 in DNA: TGTGCCAGCAGCTTCCCAGGGGCCTCCTATAATTCACCCCTCCACTTT. Its translation is CASSFPGASYNSPLHF. The full variable domain, with the rest looked up from reference TRBV7-9 and TRBJ1-6, is DTGVSQNPRHKITKRGQNVTFRCDPISEHNRLYWYRQTLGQGPEFLTYFQNEAQLEKSRLLSDRFSAERPKGSFSTLEIQRTEQGDSAMYLCASSFPGASYNSPLHFGNGTRLTVT.

The V call is TRBV29-1, the J call TRBJ2-7, with TRBD1 identical over 8 bases. CDR3 size: 12 residues. Germline V CDR1 and CDR2: SQVTM, ANQGSEA. Trimming took 6 bases from V and 6 from J; bases not matched to a gene: 7. The CDR3 region has the DNA TGCAGCGTGGTCAGGACAGGGTTCGAGCAGTACTTC. This sequence encodes CSVVRTGFEQYF.

DNA of the CDR3: TGTGCCAGCAGCAGGACTAGCGGGAGCGAGCAGTACTTC. This sequence encodes CASSRTSGSEQYF. This chain uses TRBV13 with TRBJ2-7, with TRBD2 matching 13 bases. The CDR3 covers 13 residues. V was pared by 5 bases and J by 6 bases, with 1 base of the junction left unmatched. From germline, CDR1 is PRHDT and CDR2 FYEKMQ (reference sequence).

This clonotype was seen more than once but under ten times. CDR3 DNA sequence: TGCGCCAGCAGCTTGAATGACGGGGACGAGCAGTACTTC. Protein product: CASSLNDGDEQYF. V and J are TRBV5-1 and TRBJ2-7; D might be TRBD2 (5 bases). V lost 1 base, J lost 5 bases, and 10 bases lay in between. Germline CDR1 SGHRS, CDR2 YFSETQ. This CDR3 spans 13 amino acids.

About this clonotype: This may stem from a read error, because a much larger clone lies one nucleotide away. V and J are TRBV15 and TRBJ1-1, with 7 bases that match TRBD1. CDR1 and CDR2 (germline): LNHNV, YYDKDF (reference sequence). This CDR3 has 15 amino acids. Here the CDR3 DNA reads TGTGCCACCAGCTTCAACCGACAGGGAATTACTGAAGCTTCCTTT. Amino acid sequence: CATSFNRQGITEASF.

This clonotype was counted between two and nine times. The junction differs from germline at one of its ends, possibly a read error. This chain joins TRBV7-2 and TRBJ1-1; TRBD1 might be the D (6 bases). The CDR3 totals 16 residues. CDR1 and CDR2 (germline): SGHTA, FQGNSA. CDR3 in amino acids: CASSQSRGTLNTEAFF. CDR3 bases: TGCGCCAGCAGCCAAAGCCGAGGGACATTGAACACTGAAGCTTTCTTT.

This clonotype was picked up a small number of times. J is TRBJ1-2 and V is TRBV19; D is possibly TRBD1 (5 bases). CDR3 length: 16 amino acids. Trimming cost V 9 bases and J 5 bases, with 25 bases left between them. CDR1 is LNHDA and CDR2 is SQIVND in the germline V gene (reference sequence). The CDR3 region is CASARLTGPGGYGYTF. CDR3 nucleotide sequence: TGTGCCAGCGCTAGATTAACAGGACCCGGTGGGTATGGCTACACCTTC. The complete variable domain, with remaining parts taken from reference TRBV19 and TRBJ1-2, reads DGGITQSPKYLFRKEGQNVTLSCEQNLNHDAMYWYRQDPGQGLRLIYYSQIVNDFQKGDIAEGYSVSREKKESFPLTVTSAQKNPTAFYLCASARLTGPGGYGYTFGSGTRLTVV.

Regarding this clonotype: At one end the junction does not follow the germline gene, possibly because of a read error. The chain is built from TRBV7-3 and TRBJ1-1, with 7 positions matching TRBD1. This CDR3 has 13 amino acids. CDR1 SGHTA and CDR2 FQGTGA come from the germline V gene. The CDR3 region has the DNA TGTGCCAGCAGCCCTACAGGGGACACTGAAGCTCTCTTT. Its translation: CASSPTGDTEALF.

The V gene is TRBV5-1, the J gene TRBJ2-7; D remains ambiguous. CDR1 is SGHRS, CDR2 YFSETQ, per germline. The V end lost 4 bases, the J end lost 1 base, and 12 bases lay between the germline ends. The CDR3 sequence is 14 residues long. The CDR3 is CASSPPAESYEQYF. The CDR3 DNA follows: TGCGCCAGCAGCCCACCGGCTGAATCCTACGAGCAGTACTTC.

The sample holds many counts of this clonotype. The V and J genes are TRBV20-1 and TRBJ1-1, with D possibly being TRBD1 (6 bases). The V end was cut by 6 bases, the J end by 3 bases, with 11 bases between. The CDR3 has 12 residues. CDR1 DFQATT and CDR2 SNEGSKA come from the germline V gene (reference sequence). The CDR3: CSALRGDTEAFF. The CDR3 DNA follows: TGCAGTGCCCTTAGGGGGGACACTGAAGCTTTCTTT.

Concerning this clonotype itself: The junction and the germline gene differ at one end; a read error may be behind it. The chain recombines TRBV7-2 with TRBJ2-2; 8 bases are a match to TRBD2. Germline V CDR1 and CDR2: SGHTA, FQGNSA. This CDR3 region has 16 residues. In DNA, the CDR3 is TGTGCCAGCAGTTATAGCGGGACCCCAACCACCGGGGAGCTGGTTTTT. Translated, it gives CASSYSGTPTTGELVF. Full variable domain (outside the CDR3, taken from reference TRBV7-2 and TRBJ2-2): GAGVSQSPSNKVTEKGKDVELRCDPISGHTALYWYRQSLGQGLEFLIYFQGNSAPDKSGLPSDRFSAERTGGSVSTLTIQRTQQEDSAVYLCASSYSGTPTTGELVFGEGSRLTVL.

This chain links TRBV12-3 or TRBV12-4 with TRBJ2-2; D uncertain. The CDR3 is 15 amino acids. With 8 bases removed from V and 2 bases from J, the gap between germline ends came to 15 bases. The CDR3 nucleotides are TGTGCCAGCGGCGAGCTGTATCCCAACACCGGGGAGCTGTTTTTT. This translates into CASGELYPNTGELFF.

The V call is TRBV7-3, the J call TRBJ2-3; D uncertain. The CDR3 runs 16 residues. Germline values: CDR1 SGHTA, CDR2 FQGTGA. V lost 5 bases, J lost 0 bases, and 15 bases lay in between. The CDR3 DNA sequence: TGTGCCAGCAGCACAGCCCCCACCGCCAGCACAGATACGCAGTATTTT. It is translated as CASSTAPTASTDTQYF.

This clonotype has a single count. V is TRBV6-5 and J is TRBJ1-5; D gene unclear. V was shortened by 4 bases and J by 13 bases, with 20 bases between the two germline ends. Germline assignment: CDR1 MNHEY and CDR2 SVGAGI. The CDR3 is made up of 14 amino acids. In nucleotides, the CDR3 is TGTGCCAGCAGTTTAAGTAATGGGAGGCAGAGACAGCATTTT. This sequence encodes CASSLSNGRQRQHF.